Presented here are 29 T cell receptor beta chains from one specimen sequenced in a study of T cell repertoires in cytomegalovirus infection. For these receptors, no antigen is known. TCRdb itself ran the reads through MiXCR, one entry per CDR3 protein. The sample contains some 800,000 distinct CDR3 sequences, under 35% of which appear only once. The sequenced sample was cultured CD8+ T cells from PBMCs, obtained from culture after CMV antigen stimulation. The receptors stem from a human donor in good health (CMV status not recorded). Some clones in this sample may be carry-over from other donors' samples.

This clonotype was found a few times. V gene TRBV2 combines with J gene TRBJ1-5, with D uncertain. Deletions cut 7 bases from V and 4 bases from J, with 11 bases between. Per the germline V gene, CDR1 is SNHLY and CDR2 is FYNNEI. The CDR3 extends over 13 amino acids. CDR3 in amino acids: CASITTGNQPQHF. DNA for the CDR3: TGTGCCAGCATCACTACGGGGAATCAGCCCCAGCATTTT.

This chain joins TRBV20-1 and TRBJ1-2, with 9 bases that match TRBD1. V gave up 3 bases and J gave up 5 bases; unmatched junction bases: 10. Looked up from germline, CDR1 is DFQATT and CDR2 is SNEGSKA (reference sequence). CDR3 size: 15 residues. CDR3 DNA: TGCAGTGCTAGGGCCGGGACAGGGCTTCATTATGGCTACACCTTC. Amino acids: CSARAGTGLHYGYTF.

The rearrangement links TRBV15 to TRBJ1-1, with no clear D. The CDR3 has 12 residues. V was cut by 5 bases and J by 2 bases, with 6 bases left in between. The germline gives CDR1 LNHNV, CDR2 YYDKDF (reference sequence). This CDR3 is CATSLSNTEAFF. CDR3 DNA: TGTGCCACCAGCTTATCAAACACTGAAGCTTTCTTT.

The chain recombines TRBV5-4 with TRBJ1-2; 7 bases line up with TRBD1. The CDR3 extends over 17 amino acids. With V trimmed by 2 bases and J by 3 bases, 13 bases remained unmatched. CDR1 SGHNT and CDR2 YYREEE come from the germline V gene (reference sequence). The DNA for the CDR3 is TGTGCCAGCAGCTTCTCGACAGGGCCTCACTCGGACTATGGCTACACCTTC. Translated: CASSFSTGPHSDYGYTF.

This clonotype was seen repeatedly, ten times or more. The genes are TRBV4-1 and TRBJ2-2; TRBD2 might be the D (6 bases). V was trimmed by 2 bases and J by 0 bases, leaving 10 bases between them. CDR1 is MGHRA and CDR2 is YSYEKL in the germline V gene. This CDR3 has 16 amino acids. The CDR3 DNA reads as TGCGCCAGCAGCCAAAGGAGGGGCCCGAACACCGGGGAGCTGTTTTTT. This translates into CASSQRRGPNTGELFF.

The chain recombines TRBV29-1 with TRBJ2-7, with D possibly being TRBD2 (7 bases). Trimming cost V 5 bases and J 2 bases, with 13 bases left between them. Germline CDR1 and CDR2: SQVTM and ANQGSEA. This CDR3 is built from 13 residues. CDR3 in amino acids: CSVYGGGAYEQYF. In DNA form, the CDR3 reads TGCAGCGTTTATGGAGGGGGGGCCTACGAGCAGTACTTC.

The chain carries TRBV4-2 and TRBJ2-7, with D hard to call. From germline, CDR1 is LGHNA and CDR2 YNFKEQ. The V end was cut by 0 bases, the J end by 0 bases, with 12 bases between. The CDR3 has 16 amino acids. CDR3 bases: TGTGCCAGCAGCCAAGATCGAGGAAGGGTCTCCTACGAGCAGTACTTC. Its protein is CASSQDRGRVSYEQYF.

This clonotype has more than one count but fewer than ten. This rearrangement joins TRBV12-3 or TRBV12-4 to TRBJ1-2, with TRBD1 identical over 10 bases. The length of the CDR3 is 17 residues. V gave up 7 bases and J gave up 7 bases; unmatched junction bases: 18. CDR3 residues: CASNSRTGTGDLRGYTF. The CDR3, as DNA: TGTGCCAGCAACTCGCGAACCGGGACAGGGGACCTTCGTGGCTACACCTTC.

The CDR3 loop is CASTTREYNEQFF. Written as DNA, the CDR3 is TGTGCCAGTACCACCCGGGAATACAATGAGCAGTTCTTC. The genes are TRBV19 and TRBJ2-1; D is possibly TRBD2 (5 bases). Trimming removed 7 bases from V and 4 bases from J, with 11 bases in between. The CDR3 loop spans 13 amino acids. Germline V CDR1 and CDR2: LNHDA, SQIVND (reference sequence).

V gene TRBV18 combines with J gene TRBJ2-7, with a weak D call TRBD1 (6 bases). V was pared by 3 bases and J by 5 bases, with 11 bases between. Germline-derived CDR1 and CDR2 are KGHSH and LQKENI. The CDR3 sequence is 13 residues long. CDR3 loop: CASSPGRGHEQYF. The CDR3 nucleotides read TGTGCCAGCTCACCGGGCAGGGGCCACGAGCAGTACTTC.

The chain employs TRBV6-8 and TRBJ2-7, with D perhaps given as TRBD1 or TRBD2 (6 bases each). The germline V and J ends were trimmed by 5 bases and 4 bases, with 18 bases remaining between them. The CDR3 sequence is 15 residues long. Germline V gene lookup returns CDR1 MNHGY and CDR2 SAAAGT. CDR3 DNA sequence: TGTGCCAGCAGTCCCACTCCGGGGGCTAGGTACGAGCAGTACTTC. This gives the protein CASSPTPGARYEQYF.

The CDR3 DNA follows: TGCAGCGTTGAAGGGTGGGGACTAGCGGGGGGAATAGACAATGAGCAGTTCTTC. It translates to CSVEGWGLAGGIDNEQFF. The gene calls are TRBV29-1 and TRBJ2-1; the match to TRBD2 covers 15 bases. The V and J ends lost 1 base and 5 bases, in that order; junction bases with no gene match: 9. CDR1 and CDR2 from the germline V gene are SQVTM and ANQGSEA. CDR3 length: 18 amino acids.

J is TRBJ2-5 and V is TRBV4-1; TRBD1 might be the D (5 bases). CDR1 and CDR2 from the germline V gene are MGHRA and YSYEKL. There are 18 residues in the CDR3. Trimming removed 2 bases at V and 2 bases at J, with 21 bases between. The chain's CDR3 is CASSQSPVSGAGQETQYF. CDR3 nucleotide sequence: TGCGCCAGCAGCCAAAGCCCCGTTTCTGGGGCCGGGCAAGAGACCCAGTACTTC.

This clonotype turned up a few times. The gene calls are TRBV7-8 and TRBJ1-1; D unresolved. Germline V gene data show CDR1 as SGHVS and CDR2 as FQNEAQ. The V and J ends lost 5 bases and 1 base respectively, with 14 bases between them. The CDR3 sequence is 15 residues long. This CDR3 is CASSHFLKQNTEAFF. The DNA for the CDR3 is TGTGCCAGCAGCCACTTTTTAAAACAGAACACTGAAGCTTTCTTT.

This clonotype was observed at least ten times. This chain joins TRBV7-8 and TRBJ2-3, with TRBD2 identical over 9 bases. After removal of 1 base from V and 2 bases from J, the junction contained 7 bases not matched to a gene. The CDR3 totals 17 residues. Germline V CDR1 and CDR2: SGHVS, FQNEAQ. The CDR3 DNA sequence: TGTGCCAGCAGCTTAGACCCTAGCGGGACTTACACAGATACGCAGTATTTT. Amino acids: CASSLDPSGTYTDTQYF.

This clonotype was detected only a few times. The rearrangement uses TRBV27 and TRBJ2-3, with D uncertain. The germline CDR1 and CDR2 sequences are MNHEY and SMNVEV (reference sequence). V lost 3 bases to trimming and J lost 2 bases, with 24 bases between them. The length of the CDR3 is 19 residues. CDR3 sequence (DNA): TGTGCCAGCAGTTTTCAATCCCCTCCCGACACCCTCTACACAGATACGCAGTATTTT. Translation: CASSFQSPPDTLYTDTQYF.

The CDR3 spells CATSGRGGSGELFF. DNA of the CDR3: TGTGCCACCAGTGGCAGGGGCGGTTCCGGGGAGCTGTTTTTT. The rearrangement links TRBV24-1 to TRBJ2-2, with D tentatively TRBD1 (6 bases). Deletions cut 5 bases from V and 6 bases from J, with 12 bases between. The CDR3 extends over 14 amino acids. Germline assignment: CDR1 KGHDR and CDR2 SFDVKD.

The chain uses TRBV12-3 or TRBV12-4 and TRBJ2-7; 7 nucleotides match TRBD2. V shed 10 bases, J shed 4 bases, and the junction held 10 bases outside the gene matches. This CDR3 region has 13 residues. The CDR3 loop reads CAILRAGIYEQYV. The CDR3 nucleotides are TGTGCCATCCTGAGAGCGGGGATTTACGAGCAGTACGTC.

The rearrangement joins TRBV7-6 to TRBJ1-1, with D tentatively TRBD1 (5 bases). CDR1 and CDR2 from the germline V gene are SGHVS and FNYEAQ. The germline V and J ends were trimmed by 3 bases and 1 base, with 18 bases remaining between them. This CDR3 is 17 amino acids long. This CDR3 is CASSLLIGTHPNTEAFF. As DNA, the CDR3 is TGTGCCAGCAGCTTGTTGATCGGGACCCACCCGAACACTGAAGCTTTCTTT.

The V call is TRBV6-1, the J call TRBJ2-7; 8 bases match TRBD1. After removal of 6 bases from V and 5 bases from J, the junction contained 0 bases not matched to a gene. This CDR3 is built from 11 residues. Per the germline V gene, CDR1 is MNHNS and CDR2 is SASEGT. The CDR3 DNA reads as TGTGCCAGCAGACAGGGGGACGAGCAGTACGTC. This gives the protein CASRQGDEQYV.

This clonotype has a count of ten or more. The CDR3 reads CASSLSPGYEQYV. As DNA, the CDR3 is TGTGCCAGCAGTCTTAGCCCGGGCTACGAGCAGTACGTC. This sequence joins TRBV12-3 or TRBV12-4 and TRBJ2-7; the D is unclear. V was shortened by 5 bases and J by 3 bases, with 11 bases between the two germline ends. This CDR3 region has 13 residues.

This chain links TRBV7-9 with TRBJ1-1, with 7 bases aligning to TRBD1. Per the germline V gene, CDR1 is SEHNR and CDR2 is FQNEAQ (reference sequence). The J segment lost 4 bases and the V segment lost 4 bases, leaving 3 bases of the junction unmatched. The CDR3 has 13 residues. Written as DNA, the CDR3 is TGTGCCAGCAGCTGGGACAGTATCACTGAAGCTTTCTTT. Encoded protein: CASSWDSITEAFF. Combining the CDR3 with reference TRBV7-9 and TRBJ1-1 gives the whole variable domain DTGVSQNPRHKITKRGQNVTFRCDPISEHNRLYWYRQTLGQGPEFLTYFQNEAQLEKSRLLSDRFSAERPKGSFSTLEIQRTEQGDSAMYLCASSWDSITEAFFGQGTRLTVV.

The chain combines TRBV27 with TRBJ2-3; 10 bases are shared with TRBD2. CDR1 and CDR2 from the germline V gene are MNHEY and SMNVEV (reference sequence). CDR3 size: 14 residues. The J segment lost 5 bases and the V segment lost 5 bases, leaving 4 bases of the junction unmatched. The CDR3 spells CASSRSGGLDTQYF. CDR3 bases: TGTGCCAGCAGTCGTAGCGGGGGGTTAGATACGCAGTATTTT.

This clonotype was observed a handful of times. The gene calls are TRBV7-2 and TRBJ1-1; D remains unclear. Per the germline V gene, CDR1 is SGHTA and CDR2 is FQGNSA. V lost 6 bases and J lost 3, with 8 bases in between. This CDR3 spans 12 amino acids. CDR3 in amino acids: CASSGPDTEAFF. CDR3 DNA sequence: TGTGCCAGCAGTGGACCGGACACTGAAGCTTTCTTT.

The gene calls are TRBV4-1 and TRBJ2-3; D not certain. The germline V gene has CDR1 MGHRA and CDR2 YSYEKL. V was pared by 1 base and J by 4 bases, with 3 bases between. The CDR3 is 12 residues long. Here the CDR3 DNA reads TGCGCCAGCAGCCAAGTTGCAGATACGCAGTATTTT. It encodes CASSQVADTQYF.

The chain employs TRBV7-9 and TRBJ2-7; D possibly uses TRBD1 or TRBD2 (5 bases each). CDR3 length: 14 amino acids. The V gene lost 4 bases and the J gene lost 2 bases, with 12 bases spanning the gap. Germline-derived CDR1 and CDR2 are SEHNR and FQNEAQ (reference sequence). The CDR3 reads CASSSGRGTYEQYF. CDR3 nucleotides: TGTGCCAGCAGCTCGGGACGGGGAACCTACGAGCAGTACTTC.

This clonotype has a handful of counts. The V call is TRBV28, the J call TRBJ2-2; tentatively, D is TRBD1 or TRBD2 (5 bases each). Deletions cut 8 bases from V and 0 bases from J, with 16 bases between. This CDR3 is built from 16 residues. CDR1 is MDHEN, CDR2 SYDVKM, per germline. DNA of the CDR3: TGTGCCAGCGCGGGCAGGGTGCTTCCGAACACCGGGGAGCTGTTTTTT. It translates to CASAGRVLPNTGELFF.

This clonotype has a count of ten or more. This rearrangement joins TRBV7-2 to TRBJ2-3, with a weak D call TRBD2 (7 bases). Trimming took 1 base from V and 5 from J, leaving 19 bases between them. CDR3 size: 17 residues. Germline-derived CDR1 and CDR2 are SGHTA and FQGNSA. The CDR3 sequence: CASSLDGEMGGLDTQYF. The CDR3 coding sequence is TGTGCCAGCAGCTTAGACGGGGAGATGGGGGGGCTAGATACGCAGTATTTT.

V usage is TRBV29-1 and J usage is TRBJ2-1; D remains unclear. The CDR3 covers 15 residues. V was pared by 0 bases and J by 4 bases, with 13 bases between. CDR1 SQVTM and CDR2 ANQGSEA come from the germline V gene. CDR3 loop: CSVEDPGTLYNEQFF. In DNA, the CDR3 is TGCAGCGTTGAAGATCCCGGTACCCTATACAATGAGCAGTTCTTC.